This TCR beta chain was profiled in a study of CD8+ T cells in alopecia areata. Peripheral blood, together with lesional scalp punch biopsies, was collected from alopecia areata patients. The CDR3 is made up of 15 amino acids. From germline, CDR1 is SGHRS and CDR2 YFSETQ. Deletions cut 0 bases from V and 0 bases from J, with 8 bases between. Following RNA extraction, reverse transcription yielded cDNA that acted as the sequencing template. Only in-frame clones appear in the TCRdb table, and some are missing; sequencing was by immunoSEQ multiplex PCR. The sample includes fewer than 70,000 clones, roughly two fifths of them seen just once.

V usage is TRBV5-1 and J usage is TRBJ2-3, with D perhaps TRBD1 (5 bases). This sequence originates from a human donor with alopecia areata. Sample: NKG2D-low CD8+ T cells sorted from blood. This chain's CDR3 is CASSLGAGSTDTQYF. The CDR3 coding sequence is TGCGCCAGCAGCTTGGGAGCAGGGAGCACAGATACGCAGTATTTT. Full variable domain (missing parts from reference TRBV5-1 and TRBJ2-3): KAGVTQTPRYLIKTRGQQVTLSCSPISGHRSVSWYQQTPGQGLQFLFEYFSETQRNKGNFPGRFSGRQFSNSRSEMNVSTLELGDSALYLCASSLGAGSTDTQYFGPGTRLTVL.